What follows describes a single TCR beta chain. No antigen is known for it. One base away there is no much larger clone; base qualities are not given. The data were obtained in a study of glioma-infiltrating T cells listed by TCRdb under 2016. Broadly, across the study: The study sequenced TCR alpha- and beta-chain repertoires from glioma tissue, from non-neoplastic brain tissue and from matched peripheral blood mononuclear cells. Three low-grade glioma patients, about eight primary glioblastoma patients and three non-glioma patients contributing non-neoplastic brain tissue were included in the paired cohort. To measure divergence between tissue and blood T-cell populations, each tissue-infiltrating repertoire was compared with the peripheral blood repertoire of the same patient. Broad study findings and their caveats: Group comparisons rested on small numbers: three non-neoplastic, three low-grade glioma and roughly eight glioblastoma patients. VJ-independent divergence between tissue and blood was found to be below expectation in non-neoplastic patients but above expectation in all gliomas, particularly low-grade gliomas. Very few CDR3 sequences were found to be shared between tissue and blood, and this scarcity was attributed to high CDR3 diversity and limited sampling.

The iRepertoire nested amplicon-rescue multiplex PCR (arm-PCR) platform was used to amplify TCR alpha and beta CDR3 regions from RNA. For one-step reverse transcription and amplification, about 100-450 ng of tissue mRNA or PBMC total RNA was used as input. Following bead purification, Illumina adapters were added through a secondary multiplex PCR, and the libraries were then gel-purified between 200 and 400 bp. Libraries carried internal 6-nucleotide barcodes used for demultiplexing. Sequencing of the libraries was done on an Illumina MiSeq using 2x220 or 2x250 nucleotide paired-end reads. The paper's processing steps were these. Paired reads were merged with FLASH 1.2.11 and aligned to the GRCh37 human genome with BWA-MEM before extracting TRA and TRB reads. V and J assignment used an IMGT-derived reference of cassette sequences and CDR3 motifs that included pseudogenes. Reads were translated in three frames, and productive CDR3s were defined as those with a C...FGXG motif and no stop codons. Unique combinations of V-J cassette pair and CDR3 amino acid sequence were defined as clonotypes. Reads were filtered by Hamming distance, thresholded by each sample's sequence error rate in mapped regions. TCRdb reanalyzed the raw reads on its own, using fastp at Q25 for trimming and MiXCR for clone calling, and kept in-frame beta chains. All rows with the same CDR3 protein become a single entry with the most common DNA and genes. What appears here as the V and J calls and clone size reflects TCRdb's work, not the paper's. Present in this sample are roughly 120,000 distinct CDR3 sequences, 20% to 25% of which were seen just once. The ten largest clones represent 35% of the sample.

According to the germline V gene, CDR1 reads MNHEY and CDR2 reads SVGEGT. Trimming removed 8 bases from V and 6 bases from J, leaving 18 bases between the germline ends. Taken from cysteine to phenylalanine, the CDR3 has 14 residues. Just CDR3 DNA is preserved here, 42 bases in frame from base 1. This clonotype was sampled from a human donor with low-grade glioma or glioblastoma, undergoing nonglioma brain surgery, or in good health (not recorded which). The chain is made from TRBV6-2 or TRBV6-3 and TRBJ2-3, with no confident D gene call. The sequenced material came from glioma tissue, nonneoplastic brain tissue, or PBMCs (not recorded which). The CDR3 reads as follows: CASGLSRSLDTQYF. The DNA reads TGTGCCAGCGGTTTGAGCAGGAGTTTGGATACGCAGTATTTT.